The next 15 T cell receptor beta chains were all read from a single sample in a study of CD8+ T cells in alopecia areata. Sequencing templates came from extracted RNA that was reverse transcribed into cDNA. Method: immunoSEQ multiplex PCR; TCRdb's copy keeps in-frame clones and lacks some. This sample has hundreds of thousands of clones, with about 53% found just once. Sequenced here: CD4+ T cells sorted from blood, sampled at week 0. Every receptor here comes from a human donor with alopecia areata.

The genes are TRBV5-8 and TRBJ2-6; unclear D gene. The V gene's germline CDR1 is SGHTS and CDR2 YDEGEE. CDR3 length: 15 residues. V lost 0 bases and J 0 bases, leaving 4 bases between the germline ends. The CDR3 DNA follows: TGTGCCAGCAGCTTGGGGAGCTCTGGGGCCAACGTCCTGACTTTC. It codes for CASSLGSSGANVLTF.

This clone was observed a few times. This chain links TRBV7-8 with TRBJ1-1; tentatively, D is TRBD1 (6 bases). This CDR3 comprises 14 residues. Germline V gene sequence: CDR1 SGHVS, CDR2 FQNEAQ. Deletions cut 8 bases from V and 6 bases from J, with 19 bases between. The CDR3 here is CASQRGGLDAEAFF. The CDR3 DNA follows: TGTGCCAGCCAGCGGGGGGGCTTGGACGCTGAAGCTTTCTTT.

The V call is TRBV11-2, the J call TRBJ1-2; D call uncertain. V gave up 0 bases and J gave up 5 bases, with 7 bases separating them. Germline V gives CDR1 SGHAT, CDR2 FQNNGV. The CDR3 extends over 13 amino acids. CDR3 amino acids: CASSLDRYYGYTF. CDR3 nucleotide sequence: TGTGCCAGCAGCTTAGATCGATATTATGGCTACACCTTC.

V gene TRBV5-4 combines with J gene TRBJ2-7, with D possibly being TRBD1 (6 bases). Germline CDR1 SGHNT, CDR2 YYREEE (reference sequence). The V end was cut by 1 base, the J end by 5 bases, with 10 bases between. This CDR3 contains 13 residues. CDR3 in DNA: TGTGCCAGCAGCTTGCAGGGGACCAACGAGCAGTACTTC. Its protein is CASSLQGTNEQYF.

The chain is built from TRBV5-1 and TRBJ1-6, with 9 bases matching TRBD1. CDR1 and CDR2 (germline): SGHRS, YFSETQ. The CDR3 totals 14 residues. Trimming cost V 4 bases and J 7 bases; bases outside gene matches: 3. CDR3 loop: CASSGGQGNSPLHF. The CDR3 bases are TGCGCCAGCAGCGGGGGACAGGGAAATTCACCCCTCCACTTT. The variable domain in full, with the rest retrieved from reference TRBV5-1 and TRBJ1-6, is KAGVTQTPRYLIKTRGQQVTLSCSPISGHRSVSWYQQTPGQGLQFLFEYFSETQRNKGNFPGRFSGRQFSNSRSEMNVSTLELGDSALYLCASSGGQGNSPLHFGNGTRLTVT.

This clone was counted only a few times. The chain uses TRBV2 and TRBJ1-5, with a possible D match to TRBD1 (5 bases). V lost 2 bases, J lost 4 bases, and 15 bases lay in between. The CDR3 consists of 16 residues. The germline V gene has CDR1 SNHLY and CDR2 FYNNEI. The CDR3 DNA is TGTGCCAGCAGTGAACCGGGACCTAGTTTTAATCAGCCCCAGCATTTT. It yields the protein CASSEPGPSFNQPQHF.

This clone was seen more than once but under ten times. The chain links TRBV29-1 to TRBJ2-3; the D is unclear. This CDR3 is built from 13 residues. CDR1 SQVTM and CDR2 ANQGSEA come from the germline V gene. Trimming removed 6 bases from V and 2 bases from J, with 12 bases in between. CDR3 in DNA: TGCAGCGTGACCCGGAGTCACACAGATACGCAGTATTTT. It yields the protein CSVTRSHTDTQYF.

The rearrangement links TRBV29-1 to TRBJ2-4; D tentatively reads TRBD1 or TRBD2 (5 bases each). Germline V gives CDR1 SQVTM, CDR2 ANQGSEA. V was pared by 6 bases and J by 0 bases, with 9 bases between. The CDR3 covers 13 residues. The CDR3 sequence is CSVQGVAKNIQYF. DNA for the CDR3: TGCAGCGTGCAGGGAGTAGCCAAAAACATTCAGTACTTC.

The rearrangement uses TRBV6-6 and TRBJ2-7, with 8 bases aligning to TRBD1. In germline, CDR1 is MNHNY, CDR2 SVGAGI (reference sequence). This CDR3 is 14 amino acids long. V trimming: 6 bases; J trimming: 2 bases; junction bases outside the gene matches: 6. The DNA of the CDR3 is TGTGCCAGCAGACGGGGACAGGAGACCTACGAGCAGTACTTC. Translating gives CASRRGQETYEQYF.

This chain joins TRBV30 and TRBJ1-2; D is unclear. V was trimmed by 5 bases and J by 6 bases, leaving 19 bases between them. CDR3 length: 14 residues. The germline gives CDR1 GTSNPN, CDR2 SVGIG (reference sequence). CDR3 in amino acids: CAWASPTRGHGYTF. The CDR3 DNA is TGTGCCTGGGCGTCCCCGACCAGAGGGCATGGCTACACCTTC. Drawing the rest from reference TRBV30 and TRBJ1-2, the complete variable domain is SQTIHQWPATLVQPVGSPLSLECTVEGTSNPNLYWYRQAAGRGLQLLFYSVGIGQISSEVPQNLSASRPQDRQFILSSKKLLLSDSGFYLCAWASPTRGHGYTFGSGTRLTVV.

CDR3 protein: CASSVPGQERPGELFF. The DNA of the CDR3 is TGTGCCAGCAGCGTTCCGGGACAGGAAAGGCCCGGGGAGCTGTTTTTT. This rearrangement joins TRBV7-9 to TRBJ2-2; 8 bases agree with TRBD1. V was clipped by 5 bases and J by 6 bases; unmatched bases: 11. The CDR3 extends over 16 amino acids. Germline-derived CDR1 and CDR2 are SEHNR and FQNEAQ (reference sequence).

The chain has TRBV14 and TRBJ2-3, with D unresolved. Germline assignment: CDR1 SGHDN and CDR2 FVKESK. V was clipped by 4 bases and J by 2 bases, with 10 bases between them. The CDR3 extends over 14 amino acids. The CDR3: CASSLNLNTDTQYF. The CDR3 DNA reads as TGTGCCAGCAGCCTTAACTTGAACACAGATACGCAGTATTTT.

In DNA, the CDR3 is TGTGCCTGGAGGCAACAGGCTGTTAGGAACACTGAAGCTTTCTTT. This codes for CAWRQQAVRNTEAFF. The chain links TRBV30 to TRBJ1-1; the D gene is possibly TRBD1 (5 bases). The V gene's germline CDR1 is GTSNPN and CDR2 SVGIG (reference sequence). Trimming shortened V by 3 bases and J by 1 base, and 15 bases separated the two germline ends. The CDR3 spans 15 residues.

The V gene is TRBV30, the J gene TRBJ1-4, with 8 bases identical to TRBD1. The CDR3 spans 14 residues. Germline V gives CDR1 GTSNPN, CDR2 SVGIG (reference sequence). Trimming took 1 base from V and 7 from J; bases not matched to a gene: 5. Here the CDR3 reads CAWSAGGLGEKLFF. The DNA for the CDR3 is TGTGCCTGGAGTGCAGGGGGCTTAGGTGAAAAACTGTTTTTT.

The rearrangement links TRBV29-1 to TRBJ1-1, with D unclear. The CDR3 has 13 amino acids. CDR1 is SQVTM, CDR2 ANQGSEA, per germline. V lost 4 bases, J lost 0 bases, and 9 bases lay in between. CDR3 bases: TGCAGCGTTGCGCAGCGAATGAACACTGAAGCTTTCTTT. Encoded protein: CSVAQRMNTEAFF.